One sample yielded the 20 T cell receptor beta chains listed below, sequenced in a study of T cell responses to AZD1222 COVID-19 vaccine. The data were produced by immunoSEQ multiplex PCR, yet TCRdb's version contains in-frame clones alone and is incomplete. The table has 120,000 or so clones, just over 85% seen once. This specimen was peripheral blood, taken on day 0 of AZD1222 vaccination. The origin of the receptors is an adult in good health.

The V and J genes are TRBV7-2 and TRBJ1-2; D uncertain. Trimming took 5 bases from V and 4 from J, leaving 8 bases between them. The CDR3 covers 12 residues. The germline gives CDR1 SGHTA, CDR2 FQGNSA. The CDR3 region is CASSPRVYGYTF. The CDR3 DNA follows: TGTGCCAGCAGCCCCCGTGTCTATGGCTACACCTTC.

The chain has TRBV6-8 and TRBJ1-4; unclear D gene. Germline lookup yields CDR1 MNHGY and CDR2 SAAAGT. V was trimmed by 7 bases and J by 7 bases, leaving 16 bases between them. This CDR3 has 14 amino acids. CDR3 amino acids: CASNHTRGGEKLFF. The CDR3 bases are TGTGCCAGCAATCACACGCGGGGAGGTGAAAAACTGTTTTTT.

This chain connects TRBV18 to TRBJ2-3; D gene uncertain. The CDR3 sequence is 14 residues long. Per germline, CDR1 KGHSH and CDR2 LQKENI. V lost 0 bases and J 2 bases, leaving 6 bases between the germline ends. CDR3 coding DNA: TGTGCCAGCTCACCACCGGCCCTCACAGATACGCAGTATTTT. Translation: CASSPPALTDTQYF.

This clone was seen more than once but under ten times. In DNA, the CDR3 is TGTGCCAGCAGTGACTGGACAGAGAAAGAGACCCAGTACTTC. Its translation: CASSDWTEKETQYF. The chain couples TRBV2 to TRBJ2-5; D is perhaps TRBD1 (6 bases). Germline V CDR1 and CDR2: SNHLY, FYNNEI. The length of the CDR3 is 14 residues. The germline V and J ends were trimmed by 3 bases and 3 bases, with 11 bases remaining between them.

V usage is TRBV29-1 and J usage is TRBJ1-1; D not resolved. Trimming stripped 5 bases from V and 3 bases from J, with 4 bases between. CDR3 length: 10 residues. The germline V gene encodes CDR1 SQVTM and CDR2 ANQGSEA. CDR3: CSVKDTEAFF. CDR3 nucleotide sequence: TGCAGCGTTAAGGACACTGAAGCTTTCTTT. Full variable domain (outside the CDR3, taken from reference TRBV29-1 and TRBJ1-1): SAVISQKPSRDICQRGTSLTIQCQVDSQVTMMFWYRQQPGQSLTLIATANQGSEATYESGFVIDKFPISRPNLTFSTLTVSNMSPEDSSIYLCSVKDTEAFFGQGTRLTVV.

The chain is built from TRBV4-1 and TRBJ1-1; D call uncertain. There are 14 residues in the CDR3. CDR1 is MGHRA and CDR2 is YSYEKL in the germline V gene. V lost 0 bases, J lost 0 bases, and 5 bases lay in between. Here the CDR3 reads CASSQESLNTEAFF. The CDR3 nucleotides are TGCGCCAGCAGCCAAGAATCCCTGAACACTGAAGCTTTCTTT.

The V and J genes are TRBV15 and TRBJ2-5, with TRBD1 matching 9 bases. CDR3 length equals 16 residues. Germline-derived CDR1 and CDR2 are LNHNV and YYDKDF (reference sequence). V dropped 3 bases and J dropped 3; count of bases not matched to a gene: 8. The CDR3 region is CATSRGHRGPEETQYF. CDR3 nucleotide sequence: TGTGCCACCAGCAGGGGCCACAGGGGGCCCGAAGAGACCCAGTACTTC.

This clone was detected only once. The chain carries TRBV9 and TRBJ1-2; TRBD1 matches at 10 bases. The CDR3 loop spans 17 amino acids. Germline trimming cut 0 bases from V and 6 bases from J; bases unmatched to any gene: 11. Germline-derived CDR1 and CDR2 are SGDLS and YYNGEE. CDR3 DNA sequence: TGTGCCAGCAGCGTAGATCCGAGGGGCGACAGGGGGCATGGCTACACCTTC. Its protein product is CASSVDPRGDRGHGYTF.

This chain uses TRBV25-1 with TRBJ2-2; D gene unclear. Germline CDR1 is MGHDK and CDR2 is SYGVNS. The CDR3 spans 14 residues. Trimming removed 8 bases from V and 4 bases from J, with 14 bases in between. Here the CDR3 reads CASADLRRTGELFF. CDR3 bases: TGTGCCAGCGCCGACTTGAGGCGCACCGGGGAGCTGTTTTTT.

This chain joins TRBV19 and TRBJ2-1; 7 bases align to TRBD2. The CDR3 runs to 17 residues. The V gene end was trimmed by 6 bases and the J gene end by 0 bases; junction bases not matched to a gene: 11. CDR1 is LNHDA and CDR2 is SQIVND in the germline V gene (reference sequence). CDR3 sequence reads: CASSQRTSAFSYNEQFF. The CDR3 nucleotides read TGTGCCAGTAGCCAGAGAACTAGCGCCTTCTCCTACAATGAGCAGTTCTTC. Combining the CDR3 with reference TRBV19 and TRBJ2-1 gives the whole variable domain DGGITQSPKYLFRKEGQNVTLSCEQNLNHDAMYWYRQDPGQGLRLIYYSQIVNDFQKGDIAEGYSVSREKKESFPLTVTSAQKNPTAFYLCASSQRTSAFSYNEQFFGPGTRLTVL.

The J gene is TRBJ2-5, the V gene TRBV10-1; 7 bases match TRBD2. V lost 6 bases, J lost 1 base, and 11 bases stayed unmatched. CDR3 length: 16 amino acids. Germline CDR1 reads WNHNN; CDR2 reads SYGVQD (reference sequence). The CDR3 DNA reads TGCGCCAGCAGCTCCGGGAGCGGGGTCTCCCAAGAGACCCAGTACTTC. It translates to CASSSGSGVSQETQYF.

V and J are TRBV6-5 and TRBJ2-2; D is unresolved. Trimming left V 6 bases short and J 0 bases short, with 8 bases between. The CDR3 contains 14 residues. The germline V gene encodes CDR1 MNHEY and CDR2 SVGAGI. CDR3 sequence reads: CASRSTANTGELFF. CDR3 nucleotide sequence: TGTGCCAGCAGGAGCACCGCGAACACCGGGGAGCTGTTTTTT.

V is TRBV12-5 and J is TRBJ2-5, with D unclear. V shed 1 base and J shed 3 bases, with 21 bases lying between them. This CDR3 is built from 18 residues. Germline CDR1 and CDR2: LGHNT and FRNRAP. CDR3 loop: CASGLGSHLPGGEETQYF. CDR3 DNA sequence: TGTGCTAGTGGTTTGGGGTCCCACCTCCCAGGTGGGGAAGAGACCCAGTACTTC. The variable domain in full, completed from reference TRBV12-5 and TRBJ2-5, reads DARVTQTPRHKVTEMGQEVTMRCQPILGHNTVFWYRQTMMQGLELLAYFRNRAPLDDSGMPKDRFSAEMPDATLATLKIQPSEPRDSAVYFCASGLGSHLPGGEETQYFGPGTRLLVL.

This chain uses TRBV10-3 with TRBJ1-6; D call uncertain. The CDR3 totals 13 residues. Germline V gives CDR1 ENHRY, CDR2 SYGVKD. V gave up 6 bases and J gave up 9 bases, with 12 bases separating them. DNA for the CDR3: TGTGCCATCAGAGAAGGGAAGGGTTCACCCCTCCACTTT. Its translation: CAIREGKGSPLHF.

The chain recombines TRBV19 with TRBJ2-1, with D perhaps given as TRBD1 or TRBD2 (5 bases each). This CDR3 spans 16 amino acids. Germline V gene data show CDR1 as LNHDA and CDR2 as SQIVND (reference sequence). The V and J ends lost 5 bases and 3 bases respectively, with 17 bases between them. CDR3 bases: TGTGCCAGTAGTTGGATCCCGGGACGAGGCTACAATGAGCAGTTCTTC. Encoded protein: CASSWIPGRGYNEQFF.

This chain uses TRBV7-9 with TRBJ2-1; 11 bases agree with TRBD1. V gave up 5 bases and J gave up 8 bases; unmatched junction bases: 5. CDR3 length equals 14 residues. CDR1 and CDR2 from the germline V gene are SEHNR and FQNEAQ (reference sequence). The CDR3 region has the DNA TGTGCCAGCAGCGGGGACAGGGGGTACCATGAGCAGTTCTTC. This codes for CASSGDRGYHEQFF.

The chain uses TRBV28 and TRBJ1-4; TRBD1 aligns across 8 bases. CDR1 and CDR2 (germline): MDHEN, SYDVKM. V shed 8 bases and J 5 bases; nucleotides not matched to a gene: 7. The CDR3 loop spans 14 amino acids. CDR3 region: CASESGQANEKLFF. The CDR3 nucleotides are TGTGCCAGCGAATCGGGACAGGCGAATGAAAAACTGTTTTTT.

The V and J genes are TRBV6-5 and TRBJ2-7, with D unclear. Germline CDR1 is MNHEY and CDR2 is SVGAGI. Between the trimmed V and J ends, which lost 9 bases and 0 bases, there was a span of 12 bases. This CDR3 has 13 amino acids. The CDR3 DNA reads as TGTGCCAGTAAGGTCCCTAGCTCCTACGAGCAGTACTTC. Protein sequence: CASKVPSSYEQYF.

This clone was counted a single time. This chain joins TRBV7-2 and TRBJ2-3, with D maybe TRBD2 (6 bases). This CDR3 region has 13 residues. V was clipped by 10 bases and J by 2 bases, with 13 bases between them. The V gene's germline CDR1 is SGHTA and CDR2 FQGNSA. This CDR3 reads CATGTRITDTQYF. CDR3 nucleotide sequence: TGTGCCACCGGGACTCGTATCACAGATACGCAGTATTTT.

This clone came up once. This sequence joins TRBV7-8 and TRBJ2-1; 9 bases map to TRBD2. V dropped 4 bases and J dropped 6; count of bases not matched to a gene: 13. The CDR3 covers 17 residues. Germline V lookup: CDR1 SGHVS, CDR2 FQNEAQ. CDR3 residues: CASSSPLMGLATNEQFF. CDR3 sequence (DNA): TGTGCCAGCAGCTCCCCCTTAATGGGACTAGCAACCAATGAGCAGTTCTTC.